This T cell receptor beta chain was recovered during a study of shared clonotypes between healthy human individuals. At deep level, the assay was performed. This table comes from immunoSEQ multiplex PCR, and its TCRdb copy is limited to in-frame clones, with some not included. Among 2 million to 2.5 million clones, roughly 95% were seen once, and the ten largest hold 0.1% to 0.15%. General study points: Non-shared clonotypes showed lower generation probabilities than clonotypes common to all four donors.

For this clone: Its target is not known.

The sequenced sample was naive CD4+ T cells sorted from blood. Subset here: CD45RA+ positively selected. This sequence originates from a man between 18 and 29 years old in good health.

The CDR3 here is CASSFRGMNTGELFF. The CDR3 DNA follows: TGTGCCAGCAGCTTCCGCGGGATGAACACCGGGGAGCTGTTTTTT. This chain uses TRBV5-4 with TRBJ2-2; tentatively, D is TRBD2 (6 bases). Germline CDR1 reads SGHNT; CDR2 reads YYREEE (reference sequence). This CDR3 region has 15 residues. The V end was cut by 2 bases, the J end by 1 base, with 9 bases between. The whole variable domain, filled in from reference TRBV5-4 and TRBJ2-2, reads ETGVTQSPTHLIKTRGQQVTLRCSSQSGHNTVSWYQQALGQGPQFIFQYYREEENGRGNFPPRFSGLQFPNYSSELNVNALELDDSALYLCASSFRGMNTGELFFGEGSRLTVL.